This TCR beta chain was sequenced during a study of T cells in localized non-small cell lung cancer. Notes on the study in general: Clonality of T cells reached its maximum in uninvolved adjacent lung, surpassing tumor.

Assay used: immunoSEQ multiplex PCR; TCRdb lists only in-frame clones, some missing. The sample records 20,000 or so clones, approximately 80% being singletons. The CDR3 is 13 residues long. V lost 9 bases, J lost 1 base, and 2 bases stayed unmatched. Per germline, CDR1 ENHRY and CDR2 SYGVKD. Concerning this clone itself: What it recognizes is unknown.

The V and J genes are TRBV10-3 and TRBJ1-1; TRBD1 aligns across 10 bases. The source was peripheral blood, collected before any cancer treatment. This TCR derives from a man between 40 and 70 years old with stage I lung adenocarcinoma. The CDR3 DNA is TGTGCCATATGGACAGGGGGGAACACTGAAGCTTTCTTT. Its translation: CAIWTGGNTEAFF.